This T cell receptor (beta chain) stems from a study of memory CD8 T cells in hepatitis C reinfection. This table comes from immunoSEQ multiplex PCR, and its TCRdb copy is limited to in-frame clones, with some not included. The table includes 45,000 to 55,000 clones, just under 90% detected once. CDR1 and CDR2 from the germline V gene are SGHVS and FQNEAQ. This CDR3 comprises 17 residues. V dropped 5 bases and J dropped 0 bases, with 17 bases sitting between them. Time point meaning: pre-reinfection, 55 to 20 weeks before reinfection detection. TCR sequencing was done directly ex vivo on sorted cells, without expansion in vitro.

Material: naive CD8+ T cells sorted from blood. The chain recombines TRBV7-8 with TRBJ1-3, with a weak D call TRBD1 (5 bases). The sequence was collected from a young man with hepatitis C virus infection. CDR3 coding DNA: TGTGCCAGCAGCCTATATAAGTTCCAGGGCTCTGGAAACACCATATATTTT. The encoded protein is CASSLYKFQGSGNTIYF.